One T cell receptor beta chain is described in this entry. Blood CD8+ and CD4+ T cells underwent high-throughput TCR beta sequencing. Diagnostic criteria for definite or probable disease, in their recently defined form, were met by the patients with Susac syndrome. Germline values: CDR1 MNHEY, CDR2 SMNVEV (reference sequence). The CDR3 extends over 12 amino acids. The V end lost 6 bases, the J end lost 9 bases, and 12 bases lay between the germline ends. The data were obtained in a study of CD8 T cells in Susac syndrome. About the research overall: At the time their blood was drawn, patients with Susac syndrome were either therapy-naive, on corticosteroids (with some of them also receiving intravenous immunoglobulin), or on intravenous immunoglobulin alone.

Roughly 0.45 to 1 ug RNA was reverse transcribed with random hexamers. Amplification of TCR beta CDR3 used immunoSEQ multiplex PCR across 54 Vbeta and 13 Jbeta. Each CDR3 protein gets one entry after TCRdb re-called the immunoSEQ multiplex PCR reads with MiXCR. The sample has 130,000 to 150,000 distinct CDR3 sequences, 90% to 96% seen once. This sequence was found in a human donor with Susac syndrome. The sample consisted of CD4+ T cells from PBMCs. This sequence joins TRBV27 and TRBJ2-1; unclear D gene. CDR3 sequence reads: CASRLDVGEQFF. The CDR3 DNA follows: TGTGCCAGCAGATTAGATGTGGGTGAGCAGTTCTTC.